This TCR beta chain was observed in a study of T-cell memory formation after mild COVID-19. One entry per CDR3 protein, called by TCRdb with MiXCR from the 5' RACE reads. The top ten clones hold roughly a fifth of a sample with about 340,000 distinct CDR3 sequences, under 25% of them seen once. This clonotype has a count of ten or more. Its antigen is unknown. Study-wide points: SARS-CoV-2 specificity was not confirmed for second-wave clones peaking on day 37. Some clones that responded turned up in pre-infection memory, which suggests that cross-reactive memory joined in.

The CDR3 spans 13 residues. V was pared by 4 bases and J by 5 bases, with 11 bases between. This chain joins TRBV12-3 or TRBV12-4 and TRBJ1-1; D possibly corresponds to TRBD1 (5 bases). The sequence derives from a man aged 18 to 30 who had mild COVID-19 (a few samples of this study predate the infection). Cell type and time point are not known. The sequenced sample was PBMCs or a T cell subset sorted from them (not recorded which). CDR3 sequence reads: CASSSGEGTEAFF. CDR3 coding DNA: TGTGCCAGCAGTTCGGGGGAAGGAACTGAAGCTTTCTTT.